The 31 T cell receptor beta chains below come from one sample, sequenced in a study of cytomegalovirus exposure and HLA in healthy donors. The PCR contained 60 Vbeta and 13 Jbeta primers. The assay was immunoSEQ multiplex PCR, and TCRdb's table has in-frame clones only and misses some. This table holds around 130,000 clones, over 60% found once. Material: PBMCs. The receptors come from a young man in good health and CMV-seropositive.

The chain employs TRBV4-2 and TRBJ2-7; 11 bases are shared with TRBD2. The germline CDR1 and CDR2 sequences are LGHNA and YNFKEQ. CDR3 length equals 17 residues. V shed 2 bases and J 1 base; nucleotides not matched to a gene: 7. The CDR3 DNA reads TGTGCCAGCAGCCAACCGGGACTAGCGGAAAAATCCTACGAGCAGTACTTC. Residues: CASSQPGLAEKSYEQYF.

V gene TRBV28 combines with J gene TRBJ1-2; 8 nucleotides align to TRBD1. Trimming removed 2 bases from V and 8 bases from J; junction bases left unmatched: 7. The germline V gene encodes CDR1 MDHEN and CDR2 SYDVKM. CDR3 length: 14 amino acids. In DNA, the CDR3 is TGTGCCAGCAGTTTACCAGGGGGCGCGGGCGGCTACACCTTC. It codes for CASSLPGGAGGYTF.

The rearrangement uses TRBV25-1 and TRBJ2-7; TRBD1 is a possible D gene (6 bases). Germline V gene sequence: CDR1 MGHDK, CDR2 SYGVNS. V gave up 3 bases and J gave up 2 bases, with 14 bases separating them. This CDR3 region has 15 residues. The CDR3 region is CASSDYTQGTYEQYF. The DNA for the CDR3 is TGTGCCAGCAGTGACTATACACAGGGTACCTACGAGCAGTACTTC.

This chain connects TRBV13 to TRBJ1-1, with TRBD1 identical over 10 bases. Germline trimming cut 3 bases from V and 5 bases from J; bases unmatched to any gene: 3. Germline V lookup: CDR1 PRHDT, CDR2 FYEKMQ (reference sequence). This CDR3 region has 14 residues. The CDR3 DNA follows: TGTGCCAGCAGCTTCGGACAGGGGGTGACTGAAGCTTTCTTT. Its protein is CASSFGQGVTEAFF.

This sequence joins TRBV4-1 and TRBJ2-3; tentative D call: TRBD2 (5 bases). Trimming shortened V by 0 bases and J by 2 bases, and 12 bases separated the two germline ends. This CDR3 is built from 16 residues. Germline V gene lookup returns CDR1 MGHRA and CDR2 YSYEKL. The CDR3 nucleotides read TGCGCCAGCAGCCAAGACCCCGGACTCAACACAGATACGCAGTATTTT. This sequence encodes CASSQDPGLNTDTQYF.

The V call is TRBV29-1, the J call TRBJ1-2, with 8 bases matching TRBD1. With 4 bases clipped from V and 4 bases from J, the junction kept 5 bases outside the gene matches. The CDR3 consists of 13 residues. Germline V CDR1 and CDR2: SQVTM, ANQGSEA. CDR3 sequence: CSVVAGGAYGYTF. The CDR3, as DNA: TGCAGCGTTGTGGCAGGGGGCGCCTATGGCTACACCTTC. Together with reference TRBV29-1 and TRBJ1-2, the CDR3 gives the full variable domain: SAVISQKPSRDICQRGTSLTIQCQVDSQVTMMFWYRQQPGQSLTLIATANQGSEATYESGFVIDKFPISRPNLTFSTLTVSNMSPEDSSIYLCSVVAGGAYGYTFGSGTRLTVV.

The genes are TRBV5-1 and TRBJ2-7; 7 bases map to TRBD2. With V trimmed by 4 bases and J by 5 bases, 12 bases remained unmatched. The CDR3 runs to 15 residues. Germline V lookup: CDR1 SGHRS, CDR2 YFSETQ. The CDR3: CASSPVGEGGNEQYF. In nucleotides, the CDR3 is TGCGCCAGCAGCCCCGTGGGGGAGGGAGGGAACGAGCAGTACTTC.

The gene calls are TRBV28 and TRBJ1-5; D call uncertain. V lost 3 bases to trimming and J lost 1 base, with 13 bases between them. Germline-derived CDR1 and CDR2 are MDHEN and SYDVKM. This CDR3 is built from 16 residues. CDR3 sequence reads: CASSLAGRKSNQPQHF. The CDR3 nucleotides read TGTGCCAGCAGTTTGGCGGGCCGGAAGAGCAATCAGCCCCAGCATTTT.

This chain uses TRBV7-9 with TRBJ2-2, with 12 nucleotides matching TRBD2. Trimming at V came to 5 bases and at J to 7 bases, leaving 5 bases not matched to a gene. Per germline, CDR1 SEHNR and CDR2 FQNEAQ (reference sequence). This CDR3 spans 15 amino acids. CDR3 nucleotides: TGTGCCAGCAGCCCGAGGACTAGCGGGATCGGGGAGCTGTTTTTT. The encoded protein is CASSPRTSGIGELFF.

The chain is built from TRBV5-1 and TRBJ1-4, with no clear D. V lost 1 base and J 0 bases, leaving 10 bases between the germline ends. Germline V gene sequence: CDR1 SGHRS, CDR2 YFSETQ. The CDR3 is made up of 16 amino acids. The CDR3, as DNA: TGCGCCAGCAGCTTGACAGCCCTTGCAACTAATGAAAAACTGTTTTTT. Protein product: CASSLTALATNEKLFF.

There are a few counts of this clone. This chain connects TRBV19 to TRBJ2-1; D perhaps matches TRBD2 (5 bases). Looked up from germline, CDR1 is LNHDA and CDR2 is SQIVND (reference sequence). Trimming took off 5 bases at V and 3 bases at J, with 17 bases between the two ends. The CDR3 consists of 16 residues. CDR3 nucleotide sequence: TGTGCCAGTAGTCCGCTAGCCCGAGAAGACTACAATGAGCAGTTCTTC. Translated, it gives CASSPLAREDYNEQFF.

V and J are TRBV7-9 and TRBJ1-1, with D maybe TRBD1 (5 bases). This CDR3 is 12 amino acids long. V dropped 4 bases and J dropped 4 bases, with 7 bases sitting between them. Per the germline V gene, CDR1 is SEHNR and CDR2 is FQNEAQ (reference sequence). CDR3 residues: CASSSQGTEAFF. The DNA of the CDR3 is TGTGCCAGCAGCTCCCAGGGCACTGAAGCTTTCTTT.

This clone was picked up a small number of times. The genes are TRBV10-2 and TRBJ1-1, with 8 nucleotides matching TRBD1. V lost 6 bases, J lost 0 bases, and 3 bases stayed unmatched. The CDR3 loop spans 14 amino acids. Germline V CDR1 and CDR2: WSHSY, SAAADI. The CDR3 coding sequence is TGCGCCAGCAGCCAGACAGGGGTGAACACTGAAGCTTTCTTT. Amino acids: CASSQTGVNTEAFF.

The chain recombines TRBV5-1 with TRBJ2-4, with a weak D call TRBD1 (7 bases). The CDR3 has 14 residues. V lost 0 bases to trimming and J lost 12 bases, with 16 bases between them. CDR1 and CDR2 (germline): SGHRS, YFSETQ. This chain's CDR3 is CASSLGGRGDSQYF. The CDR3 DNA follows: TGCGCCAGCAGCTTGGGGGGGCGCGGGGACAGTCAGTACTTC.

This clone was seen a single time. The chain has TRBV12-5 and TRBJ2-7; D is possibly TRBD1 (5 bases). The germline gives CDR1 LGHNT, CDR2 FRNRAP. Trimming took 5 bases from V and 3 from J, leaving 8 bases between them. The CDR3 sequence is 12 residues long. DNA for the CDR3: TGTGCTAGTGGTGTGGACATCTACGAGCAGTACTTC. This translates into CASGVDIYEQYF. Supplemented by reference TRBV12-5 and TRBJ2-7, the full variable domain reads DARVTQTPRHKVTEMGQEVTMRCQPILGHNTVFWYRQTMMQGLELLAYFRNRAPLDDSGMPKDRFSAEMPDATLATLKIQPSEPRDSAVYFCASGVDIYEQYFGPGTRLTVT.

The chain couples TRBV5-6 to TRBJ2-3; D may be TRBD2 (5 bases). Deletions cut 6 bases from V and 2 bases from J, with 16 bases between. The CDR3 covers 15 residues. From germline, CDR1 is SGHDT and CDR2 YYEEEE. CDR3 amino acids: CASIGGPLVTDTQYF. In nucleotides, the CDR3 is TGTGCCAGCATCGGAGGCCCTTTGGTCACAGATACGCAGTATTTT.

This clone was detected only a few times. V is TRBV4-1 and J is TRBJ1-6; maybe TRBD1 (5 bases). V dropped 0 bases and J dropped 10 bases, with 10 bases sitting between them. CDR1 and CDR2 from the germline V gene are MGHRA and YSYEKL. CDR3 size: 14 residues. CDR3: CASSQEQVSSPLHF. CDR3 DNA: TGCGCCAGCAGCCAAGAACAGGTCTCGTCACCCCTCCACTTT.

The V gene is TRBV19, the J gene TRBJ2-1; TRBD2 matches 8 bases. Trimming took 7 bases from V and 6 from J; bases not matched to a gene: 14. Per the germline V gene, CDR1 is LNHDA and CDR2 is SQIVND (reference sequence). The CDR3 length is 16 residues. The CDR3 DNA is TGTGCCAGTAAAAGCGGGAGACTCTCTAGGGCCAATGAGCAGTTCTTC. Its protein is CASKSGRLSRANEQFF.

V and J are TRBV23-1 and TRBJ1-5; D ambiguous. TRBV23-1 is placed among ORFs of uncertain function. The CDR3 totals 15 residues. The V end lost 8 bases, the J end lost 0 bases, and 14 bases lay between the germline ends. The CDR3 sequence is CASPWRRNSNQPQHF. Written as DNA, the CDR3 is TGCGCCAGCCCCTGGCGGCGTAATAGCAATCAGCCCCAGCATTTT.

This chain joins TRBV25-1 and TRBJ2-1; weak D call: TRBD2 (5 bases). This CDR3 has 13 residues. The V end was cut by 2 bases, the J end by 9 bases, with 11 bases between. CDR1 MGHDK and CDR2 SYGVNS come from the germline V gene. CDR3 bases: TGTGCCAGCAGTGAACGGGTGGCGGGTGAGCAGTTCTTC. It encodes CASSERVAGEQFF.

The chain recombines TRBV27 with TRBJ1-4; D call uncertain. Trimming left V 9 bases short and J 6 bases short, with 14 bases between. There are 13 residues in the CDR3. Germline V gives CDR1 MNHEY, CDR2 SMNVEV (reference sequence). CDR3 in amino acids: CASRSSAYEKLFF. CDR3 bases: TGTGCCAGTCGGTCCTCCGCGTATGAAAAACTGTTTTTT. The full variable domain, its missing parts supplied by reference TRBV27 and TRBJ1-4, is EAQVTQNPRYLITVTGKKLTVTCSQNMNHEYMSWYRQDPGLGLRQIYYSMNVEVTDKGDVPEGYKVSRKEKRNFPLILESPSPNQTSLYFCASRSSAYEKLFFGSGTQLSVL.

The gene calls are TRBV20-1 and TRBJ1-2; D not certain. CDR1 and CDR2 from the germline V gene are DFQATT and SNEGSKA (reference sequence). With 5 bases removed from V and 7 bases from J, the gap between germline ends came to 11 bases. The CDR3 consists of 11 residues. The CDR3 region has the DNA TGCAGTGCTCCCCGCCCCAGTGGCTACACCTTC. This sequence encodes CSAPRPSGYTF.

This clone has only a few counts. The genes are TRBV20-1 and TRBJ1-1, with D perhaps TRBD1 (5 bases). The V and J ends lost 7 bases and 5 bases respectively, with 11 bases between them. The CDR3 spans 11 residues. Germline V gene data show CDR1 as DFQATT and CDR2 as SNEGSKA (reference sequence). The CDR3 here is CSVGGRTEAFF. The CDR3 region has the DNA TGCAGTGTGGGGGGTAGGACTGAAGCTTTCTTT.

The chain combines TRBV27 with TRBJ1-5, with D uncertain. CDR1 and CDR2 from the germline V gene are MNHEY and SMNVEV (reference sequence). The V and J ends lost 11 bases and 5 bases respectively, with 16 bases between them. The CDR3 totals 13 residues. The CDR3 DNA follows: TGTGCCGCACCCCAACGGGGATATCAGCCCCAGCATTTT. It translates to CAAPQRGYQPQHF.

This clone appeared once. The rearrangement links TRBV4-1 to TRBJ2-7, with 9 bases aligning to TRBD2. Germline lookup yields CDR1 MGHRA and CDR2 YSYEKL. The CDR3 spans 17 residues. V gave up 0 bases and J gave up 3 bases; unmatched junction bases: 9. CDR3 amino acids: CASSQEIGREGFYEQYF. The CDR3 DNA is TGCGCCAGCAGCCAAGAGATCGGGCGGGAGGGCTTCTACGAGCAGTACTTC.

The chain is built from TRBV20-1 and TRBJ2-1; D not certain. Between the trimmed V and J ends, which lost 6 bases and 3 bases, there was a span of 6 bases. The CDR3 length is 11 residues. Germline loops: CDR1 DFQATT, CDR2 SNEGSKA (reference sequence). The CDR3 protein is CSAQNYNEQFF. The CDR3 region has the DNA TGCAGTGCGCAGAACTACAATGAGCAGTTCTTC.

A single count supports this clone. The chain combines TRBV6-5 with TRBJ2-5; 7 bases fit TRBD1. The DNA end favors TRBJ2-7, so the J call may be wrong. In germline, CDR1 is MNHEY, CDR2 SVGAGI. The CDR3 extends over 15 amino acids. CDR3 DNA: TGTGCCAGCAGTTACGTGGGGACAGCTGACTACGAGCAGTACTTC. Translated: CASSYVGTADYEQYF.

V gene TRBV30 combines with J gene TRBJ1-6; possible D gene TRBD1, 5 bases. There are 14 residues in the CDR3. Between the trimmed V and J ends, which lost 1 base and 9 bases, there was a span of 13 bases. Germline CDR1 reads GTSNPN; CDR2 reads SVGIG (reference sequence). CDR3 protein: CAWSAGRRGSPLHF. The CDR3 DNA is TGTGCCTGGAGTGCTGGGAGGAGGGGTTCACCCCTCCACTTT.

This clone has more than one count but fewer than ten. The genes are TRBV10-1 and TRBJ2-6; D is unresolved. Trimming took 3 bases from V and 0 from J, leaving 9 bases between them. The CDR3 is made up of 16 amino acids. Germline-derived CDR1 and CDR2 are WNHNN and SYGVQD (reference sequence). Here the CDR3 reads CASSEFRSSGANVLTF. DNA of the CDR3: TGCGCCAGCAGTGAATTCCGGAGCTCTGGGGCCAACGTCCTGACTTTC.

This chain connects TRBV5-1 to TRBJ1-1; D might be TRBD1 (6 bases). Germline CDR1 and CDR2: SGHRS and YFSETQ. The CDR3 runs to 14 residues. The V and J ends lost 0 bases and 4 bases respectively, with 10 bases between them. The CDR3 spells CASSLGGTSTEAFF. For the CDR3, the DNA is TGCGCCAGCAGCTTGGGAGGGACAAGCACTGAAGCTTTCTTT.

This clone was detected a few times. An end of the junction does not agree with germline; a read error may underlie this. The genes are TRBV6-5 and TRBJ2-6; D may be TRBD1 (6 bases). Germline assignment: CDR1 MNHEY and CDR2 SVGAGI. The CDR3 is 13 residues long. In DNA form, the CDR3 reads TGTGCCAGCATCGCGACAGGCACCAACGGCCTGACTTTC. Translated, it gives CASIATGTNGLTF.